The rows below give T cell receptor beta chains drawn from one sample of a study of blood T cell repertoires in COVID-19. Here immunoSEQ multiplex PCR was the method, and the copy in TCRdb shows in-frame clones only, minus some. The sample lists tens of thousands of clones, about 74% occurring once. Sequences were obtained from peripheral blood. The receptors were gathered from a woman older than 75 with acute or convalescent COVID-19. The CDR3 runs from the conserved cysteine through the conserved F or W. Fields, in order: J gene, D gene, clone size, V gene, CDR3 DNA, CDR3 protein. The D gene is left open where the match is weak. The size of a clone is reported for some rows only, either as once, few or many, or as a class for expanded clones.

TRBJ2-7	TRBD1	many	TRBV27	TGTGCCAGCAGCAACAGGGGCAACGAGCAGTACTTC	CASSNRGNEQYF
TRBJ2-5	TRBD1	NA	TRBV7-2	TGTGCCAGCAGCTCCCGACAGGGCGGTTTCGAGACCCAGTACTTC	CASSSRQGGFETQYF
TRBJ2-7	TRBD2	NA	TRBV6-2/TRBV6-3	TGTGCCAGCAGTTGGACTAGCGGGAGGTCCGAGCAGTACTTC	CASSWTSGRSEQYF
TRBJ1-2	NA	NA	TRBV6-2/TRBV6-3	TGTGCCAGCAGTTACTCGAAAGGGGAGGATGGCTACACCTTC	CASSYSKGEDGYTF
TRBJ2-2	TRBD2	NA	TRBV29-1	TGCAGCGTGAGGGGGACTAGCACCGGGGAGCTGTTTTTT	CSVRGTSTGELFF
TRBJ2-7	TRBD1	few	TRBV7-2	TGTGCCAGCAGCACCCGACAGGGGAATATGTACGAGCAGTACTTC	CASSTRQGNMYEQYF
TRBJ1-1	NA	few	TRBV6-5	TGTGCCAGCAGTTCCCCTGTGACAGGTCCCCAGACTGAAGCTTTCTTT	CASSSPVTGPQTEAFF
TRBJ2-1	NA	NA	TRBV9	TGTGCCAGCAGCCCAAGGGGCAGGGGGCCTAGCGGATCCTACAATGAGCAGTTCTTC	CASSPRGRGPSGSYNEQFF
TRBJ2-2	NA	NA	TRBV7-8	TGTGCCAGCAGCCGAGGGGGGGACACCGGGGAGCTGTTTTTT	CASSRGGDTGELFF
TRBJ2-7	NA	NA	TRBV4-1	TGCGCCAGCAGCCAGGTTATCGGGGGGCGTTACGAGCAGTACTTC	CASSQVIGGRYEQYF
TRBJ1-1	NA	NA	TRBV28	TGTGCCAGCAGTTTGGGCAGGGAGGAGGCAGCTTTCTTT	CASSLGREEAAFF
TRBJ1-1	TRBD1	large	TRBV7-9	TGTGCCAGCAGGAGGACAGGGAGTACTGGCACTGAAGCTTTCTTT	CASRRTGSTGTEAFF
TRBJ1-5	NA	NA	TRBV6-5	TGTGCCATAAAAACTGGGCAGAATCAGCCCCAGCATTTT	CAIKTGQNQPQHF
TRBJ2-3	NA	once	TRBV6-2/TRBV6-3	TGTGCCAGCAGTTCCCTCGACACCACAGATACGCAGTATTTT	CASSSLDTTDTQYF
TRBJ2-1	NA	many	TRBV4-2	TGTGCCAGCAGCCAACTTCCTATCGGGGAGGATACTCCCTACAATGAGCAGTTCTTC	CASSQLPIGEDTPYNEQFF
TRBJ2-3	NA	few	TRBV6-2/TRBV6-3	TGTGCCAGCAGCTCCGGACACCTGAGCACAGATACGCAGTATTTT	CASSSGHLSTDTQYF
TRBJ1-2	TRBD1	NA	TRBV19	TGTGCCAGTAGACCGGGACAGAGTACGAATCACTATGGCTACACCTTC	CASRPGQSTNHYGYTF
TRBJ1-2	NA	NA	TRBV6-5	TGTGCCAGCAGTTACTCTGGGCGTCTCCATGGCTACACCTTC	CASSYSGRLHGYTF
TRBJ1-6	TRBD1	NA	TRBV28	TGTGCCAGCAGTAGAGGACAGGGCCATAATTCACCCCTCCACTTT	CASSRGQGHNSPLHF
TRBJ2-7	TRBD2	NA	TRBV27	TGTGCCAGCAGGTTTAGCGGGAGGGGAGAGCAGTACTTC	CASRFSGRGEQYF
TRBJ2-1	TRBD2	NA	TRBV4-2	TGTGCCAGCAGCCAAGTCCCCAGCGGGGGGGGCAATGAGCAGTTCTTC	CASSQVPSGGGNEQFF
TRBJ2-7	NA	NA	TRBV4-3	TGCGCCAGCAGCCGAGAACTCGACTACGAGCAGTACTTC	CASSRELDYEQYF
TRBJ1-1	NA	NA	TRBV27	TGTGCCAGTCTCAAGGGGAGGGGACACCTGGGCACTGAAGCTTTCTTT	CASLKGRGHLGTEAFF
TRBJ2-1	NA	many	TRBV19	TGTGCCTCCGAAATTAGGGGGGGTCATGAGCAGTTCTTC	CASEIRGGHEQFF
TRBJ1-2	TRBD1	NA	TRBV19	TGTGCCAGTGGTAGGACAGGATATGGCTACACCTTC	CASGRTGYGYTF
TRBJ1-4	TRBD1	NA	TRBV18	TGTGCCAGCTCACCACGCGGGACACAGGGGAAACTGTTTTTT	CASSPRGTQGKLFF
TRBJ1-4	TRBD1	NA	TRBV7-9	TGTGCCAGCAGCTTCGGGACAGTAGGTCGCGAAAAACTGTTTTTT	CASSFGTVGREKLFF
TRBJ1-1	NA	NA	TRBV7-9	TGTGCCAGCAGCCCGCCGGGGGGTCGGCTGAACACTGAAGCTTTCTTT	CASSPPGGRLNTEAFF
TRBJ1-2	TRBD1	few	TRBV3-1/TRBV3-2	TGTGCCAGCAGCCCCACCCCGACAGGGACTTATGGCTACACCTTC	CASSPTPTGTYGYTF
TRBJ1-2	NA	NA	TRBV19	TGTGCCAGTAGTACCCTCAGTCAGGGCCGTGGCTACACCTTC	CASSTLSQGRGYTF
TRBJ2-5	TRBD1	NA	TRBV30	TGTGCCTGGAGTGGATGGACAGGGGGTCAAGAGACCCAGTACTTC	CAWSGWTGGQETQYF
TRBJ2-1	NA	many	TRBV3-1/TRBV3-2	TGTGCCAGCAGCCAACACCCAGGGGTAGCTACCCGCCATGAGCAGTTCTTC	CASSQHPGVATRHEQFF
TRBJ2-3	NA	NA	TRBV11-3	TGTGCCAGCAGCTTAGGTGGGGGCAGGGAGACAGATACGCAGTATTTT	CASSLGGGRETDTQYF
TRBJ1-5	NA	NA	TRBV30	TGTGCCTGGAGTGTGACCGGAGGGTCGGGTGAGCCCCAGCATTTT	CAWSVTGGSGEPQHF
TRBJ2-3	NA	NA	TRBV7-2	TGTGCCAGCAGCTTAAGCGGGCGCACAGATACGCAGTATTTT	CASSLSGRTDTQYF
TRBJ2-7	TRBD2	NA	TRBV7-2	TGTGCCAGCAGCTTCGGGCGGGAGGTAGACGAGCAGTACTTC	CASSFGREVDEQYF
TRBJ2-2	TRBD2	NA	TRBV27	TGTGCCAGCAGGATTAGCGGGAGGGCCACTGGGGAGCTGTTTTTT	CASRISGRATGELFF
TRBJ2-5	NA	NA	TRBV5-6	TGTGCCAGCAGCATCAGGAAAGAGACCCAGTACTTC	CASSIRKETQYF
TRBJ1-6	NA	few	TRBV6-2/TRBV6-3	TGTGCCAGCAGTTCGGACTTCCCGAGCTCCTATAATTCACCCCTCCACTTT	CASSSDFPSSYNSPLHF
TRBJ2-7	TRBD1	NA	TRBV27	TGTGCCAGCAGTTTACCGGTGGACAGGAACTCCTACGAGCAGTACTTC	CASSLPVDRNSYEQYF
TRBJ2-7	TRBD2	NA	TRBV7-2	TGTGCCAGCAGCCCAGGGACTAGCGGGAGATACGAGCAGTACTTC	CASSPGTSGRYEQYF
TRBJ1-4	NA	NA	TRBV3-1/TRBV3-2	TGTGCCAGCAGCCAAGACCCGGTCGGGACTAATGAAAAACTGTTTTTT	CASSQDPVGTNEKLFF
TRBJ2-5	NA	NA	TRBV15	TGTGCCACCAGCAGAGATAGGGGGACGAGGCAAGAGACCCAGTACTTC	CATSRDRGTRQETQYF
TRBJ2-7	TRBD2	NA	TRBV6-5	TGTGCCAGCAGTTACGTATTCGGACTAGCTTTAAACGAGCAGTACTTC	CASSYVFGLALNEQYF
TRBJ1-6	NA	NA	TRBV28	TGTGCCAGCAGCCTGGGACAATATAATTCACCCCTCCACTTT	CASSLGQYNSPLHF